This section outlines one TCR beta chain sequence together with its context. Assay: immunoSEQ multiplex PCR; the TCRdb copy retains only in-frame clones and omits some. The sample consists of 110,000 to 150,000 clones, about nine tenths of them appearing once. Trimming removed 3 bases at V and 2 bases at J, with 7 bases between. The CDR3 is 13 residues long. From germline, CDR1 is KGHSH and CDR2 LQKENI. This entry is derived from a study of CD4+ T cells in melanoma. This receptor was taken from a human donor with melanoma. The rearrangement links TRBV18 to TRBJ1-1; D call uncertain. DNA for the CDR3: TGTGCCAGCTCACCTAAACCAAACACTGAAGCTTTCTTT. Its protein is CASSPKPNTEAFF.